This T cell receptor beta chain derives from a study of blood T cell repertoires in COVID-19. Study details: The study drew acute and convalescent COVID-19 samples from the United States, Italy and Spain. The analysed material was cDNA or gDNA that came from T cells, B-cell-depleted T cells, or PBMCs.

Original data processing: It was from reference gene primer amplification that nucleated cell counts were estimated. Data came from immunoSEQ multiplex PCR; TCRdb stores just in-frame clones and leaves some out. V and J calls and clone size follow that table, whereas D and trimming were derived from the DNA. The table lists 55,000 to 75,000 clones, more than 75% of them singletons. The germline V and J ends were trimmed by 0 bases and 4 bases, with 11 bases remaining between them. The CDR3 extends over 15 amino acids. CDR1 is SGDLS, CDR2 YYNGEE, per germline. Sequencing was carried out using peripheral blood. The TCR sequence derives from a man aged 55 to 70 with acute or convalescent COVID-19. This sequence joins TRBV9 and TRBJ1-3; D is uncertain. CDR3 DNA: TGTGCCAGCAGCGTAGCCCCGGGTTCAGGAAACACCATATATTTT. Its translation: CASSVAPGSGNTIYF.